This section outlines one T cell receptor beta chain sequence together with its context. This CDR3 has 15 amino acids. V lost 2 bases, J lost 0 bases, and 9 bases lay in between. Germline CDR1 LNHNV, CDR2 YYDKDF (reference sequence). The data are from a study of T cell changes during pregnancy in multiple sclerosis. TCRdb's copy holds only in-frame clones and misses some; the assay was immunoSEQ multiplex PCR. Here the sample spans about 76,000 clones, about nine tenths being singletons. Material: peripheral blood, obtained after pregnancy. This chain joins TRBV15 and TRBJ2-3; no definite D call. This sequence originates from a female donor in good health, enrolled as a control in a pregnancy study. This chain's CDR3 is CATSRQVPSTDTQYF. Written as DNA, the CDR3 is TGTGCCACCAGCAGACAGGTTCCTAGCACAGATACGCAGTATTTT.